What follows are 21 T cell receptor beta chains derived from one specimen sequenced in a study of T cells in Graves' hyperthyroidism and ophthalmopathy. Regions amplified from RNA transcripts were the TCR beta CDR3 regions. The HTBI set primed first-round TCR CDR3 RT-PCR. TCRdb redid the calling of the multiplex PCR reads with MiXCR, one entry per CDR3 protein. The data contain around 600,000 distinct CDR3 sequences, 15% to 17% of them singletons. The sample comprised blood. The receptor set was obtained from a woman aged 25 to 45 with Graves' hyperthyroidism.

In its sample, this clonotype was seen many times. V is TRBV6-2 or TRBV6-3 and J is TRBJ2-7; 8 bases are a match to TRBD1. Germline lookup yields CDR1 MNHEY and CDR2 SVGEGT. CDR3 size: 13 residues. The junction had 5 bases not matched to a gene; V was cut back by 8 bases and J by 2 bases. The CDR3 protein is CASGRDRTYEQYF. The CDR3 DNA is TGTGCCAGCGGAAGGGACAGGACCTACGAGCAGTACTTC.

This clonotype was picked up many times. This chain uses TRBV20-1 with TRBJ2-1; D gene uncertain. V lost 5 bases and J lost 1, with 9 bases in between. Germline loops: CDR1 DFQATT, CDR2 SNEGSKA (reference sequence). The CDR3 runs to 13 residues. The chain's CDR3 is CSAHQASYNEQFF. The CDR3, as DNA: TGCAGTGCTCACCAGGCTTCCTACAATGAGCAGTTCTTC.

The table lists this clonotype with a count of one. V usage is TRBV28 and J usage is TRBJ2-2, with 12 bases aligning to TRBD2. V lost 6 bases, J lost 1 base, and 12 bases stayed unmatched. This CDR3 is built from 19 residues. Germline assignment: CDR1 MDHEN and CDR2 SYDVKM. This CDR3 reads CASRPHPGTSGRNTGELFF. CDR3 sequence (DNA): TGTGCCAGCAGGCCCCATCCCGGGACTAGCGGGCGGAACACCGGGGAGCTGTTTTTT. Full variable domain (rest looked up from reference TRBV28 and TRBJ2-2): DVKVTQSSRYLVKRTGEKVFLECVQDMDHENMFWYRQDPGLGLRLIYFSYDVKMKEKGDIPEGYSVSREKKERFSLILESASTNQTSMYLCASRPHPGTSGRNTGELFFGEGSRLTVL.

The chain carries TRBV15 and TRBJ2-7, with 12 bases that match TRBD2. J was trimmed by 1 base and V by 4 bases; bases with no gene match: 5. The CDR3 totals 16 residues. Looked up from germline, CDR1 is LNHNV and CDR2 is YYDKDF (reference sequence). CDR3 in amino acids: CATSKKTSGRSYEQYF. In DNA, the CDR3 is TGTGCCACCAGCAAAAAGACTAGCGGGAGATCCTACGAGCAGTACTTC.

This clonotype was detected a few times. The genes are TRBV27 and TRBJ2-2; a possible D gene is TRBD2 (5 bases). The CDR3 loop spans 16 amino acids. CDR1 and CDR2 from the germline V gene are MNHEY and SMNVEV (reference sequence). V was clipped by 1 base and J by 6 bases, with 15 bases between them. CDR3 DNA sequence: TGTGCCAGCAGTTTATTAACTAGATATGAATCCGGGGAGCTGTTTTTT. It yields the protein CASSLLTRYESGELFF.

This clonotype showed up just a few times. At one end, the junction sequence differs from germline, possibly due to a read error. The chain recombines TRBV27 with TRBJ1-6, with 9 bases lining up with TRBD1. This CDR3 is 16 amino acids long. Germline CDR1 MNHEY, CDR2 SMNVEV (reference sequence). The CDR3, as DNA: TGTGCCGGCAGTCACCCGGCGGGACAGGGTAATTCACCCCTCCACTTT. The encoded protein is CAGSHPAGQGNSPLHF.

At least ten counts were recorded for this clonotype. The chain uses TRBV30 and TRBJ2-7; TRBD1 matches at 10 bases. CDR3 length: 13 residues. V shed 2 bases, J shed 5 bases, and the junction held 3 bases outside the gene matches. Germline V gene data show CDR1 as GTSNPN and CDR2 as SVGIG (reference sequence). CDR3 sequence: CAWSRDRGNEQYF. The CDR3 region has the DNA TGTGCCTGGAGTCGGGACAGGGGCAACGAGCAGTACTTC. The whole variable domain, remainder taken from reference TRBV30 and TRBJ2-7, is SQTIHQWPATLVQPVGSPLSLECTVEGTSNPNLYWYRQAAGRGLQLLFYSVGIGQISSEVPQNLSASRPQDRQFILSSKKLLLSDSGFYLCAWSRDRGNEQYFGPGTRLTVT.

This clonotype appeared many times. The genes are TRBV5-1 and TRBJ1-1; possibly TRBD1 for D (6 bases). The CDR3 contains 14 residues. Germline V lookup: CDR1 SGHRS, CDR2 YFSETQ. The V end was cut by 4 bases, the J end by 5 bases, with 15 bases between. CDR3 amino acids: CASSQGPPRTEAFF. DNA for the CDR3: TGCGCCAGCAGCCAGGGGCCCCCGAGGACTGAAGCTTTCTTT.

A few counts support this clonotype. V usage is TRBV3-1 and J usage is TRBJ2-7; 13 bases are a match to TRBD2. The CDR3 totals 17 residues. Trimming removed 8 bases from V and 2 bases from J; junction bases left unmatched: 12. CDR1 LGHDT and CDR2 YNNKEL come from the germline V gene (reference sequence). The DNA of the CDR3 is TGTGCCAGCTCACCCAGTACCGGGACTAGCGGGGCCTACGAGCAGTACTTC. This gives the protein CASSPSTGTSGAYEQYF.

The V and J genes are TRBV6-1 and TRBJ1-2; TRBD1 matches at 8 bases. The CDR3 extends over 15 amino acids. Trimming cost V 11 bases and J 8 bases; bases outside gene matches: 19. Per the germline V gene, CDR1 is MNHNS and CDR2 is SASEGT. Written as DNA, the CDR3 is TGTGCCGTAACTCTAGAGGACAGGGAATTCGGCGGCTACACCTTC. The encoded protein is CAVTLEDREFGGYTF.

This clonotype showed up just a few times. The rearrangement uses TRBV6-1 and TRBJ2-1; tentatively, D is TRBD1 or TRBD2 (6 bases each). In germline, CDR1 is MNHNS, CDR2 SASEGT. Trimming stripped 8 bases from V and 9 bases from J, with 17 bases between. The length of the CDR3 is 13 residues. The CDR3 DNA reads as TGTGCCAGCCATCGGGGGCGAGATAGTGAGCAGTTCTTC. Amino acid sequence: CASHRGRDSEQFF.

The chain uses TRBV6-1 and TRBJ2-7, with D possibly being TRBD1 (5 bases). The ends were cut back, 4 bases at V and 3 bases at J, with 13 bases in the middle. This CDR3 contains 14 residues. Germline V gene sequence: CDR1 MNHNS, CDR2 SASEGT. CDR3 nucleotide sequence: TGTGCCAGCAGTGTTCTTAAGGGGTACTACGAGCAGTACTTC. Translating it yields CASSVLKGYYEQYF.

This clonotype was observed at least ten times. This sequence joins TRBV28 and TRBJ2-7; 10 bases agree with TRBD2. CDR1 is MDHEN, CDR2 SYDVKM, per germline. V gave up 6 bases and J gave up 2 bases; unmatched junction bases: 7. This CDR3 is built from 15 residues. The DNA of the CDR3 is TGTGCCAGCAGCCCAGGACTAGCGGAAACCTACGAGCAGTACTTC. Its protein is CASSPGLAETYEQYF.

This chain joins TRBV9 and TRBJ2-1, with 11 positions matching TRBD1. J gave up 4 bases and V 0 bases, and 9 bases lay outside the gene matches. Germline loops: CDR1 SGDLS, CDR2 YYNGEE. This CDR3 is built from 18 residues. The CDR3 here is CASSVGRDRGVTYNEQFF. DNA for the CDR3: TGTGCCAGCAGCGTAGGCCGGGACAGGGGGGTAACGTACAATGAGCAGTTCTTC. The complete variable domain, with remaining parts taken from reference TRBV9 and TRBJ2-1, reads DSGVTQTPKHLITATGQRVTLRCSPRSGDLSVYWYQQSLDQGLQFLIQYYNGEERAKGNILERFSAQQFPDLHSELNLSSLELGDSALYFCASSVGRDRGVTYNEQFFGPGTRLTVL.

This clonotype was observed many times. This chain connects TRBV7-2 to TRBJ2-3; D is uncertain. Trimming left V 5 bases short and J 0 bases short, with 9 bases between. The germline V gene has CDR1 SGHTA and CDR2 FQGNSA. This CDR3 has 14 residues. CDR3 nucleotides: TGTGCCAGCAGCCGGCGACACAGCACAGATACGCAGTATTTT. Residues: CASSRRHSTDTQYF. The variable domain in full, completed from reference TRBV7-2 and TRBJ2-3, reads GAGVSQSPSNKVTEKGKDVELRCDPISGHTALYWYRQSLGQGLEFLIYFQGNSAPDKSGLPSDRFSAERTGGSVSTLTIQRTQQEDSAVYLCASSRRHSTDTQYFGPGTRLTVL.

This clonotype was counted only a few times. The rearrangement links TRBV15 to TRBJ1-1; unclear D gene. Per germline, CDR1 LNHNV and CDR2 YYDKDF (reference sequence). Trimming took 2 bases from V and 8 from J, leaving 9 bases between them. CDR3 length: 12 residues. The CDR3 coding sequence is TGTGCCACCAGCAGACTCGGCCTCGAAGCTTTCTTT. Residues: CATSRLGLEAFF.

This clonotype was seen at least ten times. V is TRBV7-9 and J is TRBJ1-1, with D perhaps TRBD1 (5 bases). This CDR3 comprises 15 residues. Looked up from germline, CDR1 is SEHNR and CDR2 is FQNEAQ (reference sequence). V was trimmed by 5 bases and J by 5 bases, leaving 18 bases between them. The CDR3 protein is CASSEPGRGWTEAFF. Here the CDR3 DNA reads TGTGCCAGCAGCGAGCCCGGGAGGGGCTGGACTGAAGCTTTCTTT.

The chain combines TRBV5-4 with TRBJ2-7; D possibly corresponds to TRBD2 (6 bases). Deletions cut 4 bases from V and 3 bases from J, with 11 bases between. Germline V lookup: CDR1 SGHNT, CDR2 YYREEE (reference sequence). The CDR3 spans 13 residues. CDR3 in amino acids: CASSDPEGYEQYF. The DNA of the CDR3 is TGTGCCAGCAGCGACCCGGAGGGCTACGAGCAGTACTTC.

The sample holds a few counts of this clonotype. This chain uses TRBV18 with TRBJ2-1; 9 bases are shared with TRBD1. Germline V gene sequence: CDR1 KGHSH, CDR2 LQKENI. This CDR3 spans 18 amino acids. Germline trimming cut 4 bases from V and 5 bases from J; bases unmatched to any gene: 15. This CDR3 reads CASSHNLPGTGLDNEQFF. The CDR3 DNA follows: TGTGCCAGCTCACACAACCTACCCGGGACAGGGTTGGACAATGAGCAGTTCTTC. The full variable domain, with the rest looked up from reference TRBV18 and TRBJ2-1, is NAGVMQNPRHLVRRRGQEARLRCSPMKGHSHVYWYRQLPEEGLKFMVYLQKENIIDESGMPKERFSAEFPKEGPSILRIQQVVRGDSAAYFCASSHNLPGTGLDNEQFFGPGTRLTVL.

This clonotype was counted at least ten times. The J gene is TRBJ1-2, the V gene TRBV20-1; TRBD1 matches 8 bases. The J segment lost 4 bases and the V segment lost 2 bases, leaving 6 bases of the junction unmatched. CDR1 and CDR2 (germline): DFQATT, SNEGSKA (reference sequence). The CDR3 is 14 residues long. Here the CDR3 DNA reads TGCAGTGCTAGATTGGACAGGGATCGCTATGGCTACACCTTC. This codes for CSARLDRDRYGYTF.

There are many counts of this clonotype. The CDR3 loop is CASRTSGRTNEQFF. The CDR3 DNA reads as TGTGCCAGCAGGACTAGCGGGAGAACCAATGAGCAGTTCTTC. The chain combines TRBV28 with TRBJ2-1; TRBD2 agrees at 12 bases. There are 14 residues in the CDR3. The germline V gene encodes CDR1 MDHEN and CDR2 SYDVKM. V lost 6 bases and J lost 6; bases outside the gene matches: 3.